This is a list of T cell receptor beta chains from one sample in a study of T cells in Graves' hyperthyroidism and ophthalmopathy. TCRdb analysed the multiplex PCR reads with MiXCR anew, one entry per CDR3 protein. The sample holds some 550,000 distinct CDR3 sequences, under 25% seen once. The sample comprised blood. The receptors derive from a man between 18 and 35 years old with Graves' hyperthyroidism. CDR3s include the opening cysteine and the closing phenylalanine or tryptophan. Fields, in order: clone size, V gene, D gene, J gene, CDR3 DNA, CDR3 protein. D genes are given only for firm matches. Size is stated for part of the rows, as once, few or many counts, or as a class when the clone is expanded.

abundance: many; v_gene: TRBV15; d_gene: -; j_gene: TRBJ1-2; CDR3nt: TGTGCCACCAGCAGAGAAAGGGCAAACTATGGCTACACCTTC; CDR3aa: CATSRERANYGYTF
abundance: once; v_gene: TRBV15; d_gene: -; j_gene: TRBJ2-7; CDR3nt: TGTGCCACCAGCAGAGATGGGGGGGCCGCCGAGCAGTACTTC; CDR3aa: CATSRDGGAAEQYF
abundance: many; v_gene: TRBV12-3/TRBV12-4; d_gene: -; j_gene: TRBJ1-2; CDR3nt: TGTGCCAGCAGTCCCTGGGACGCCGATAACTATGGCTACACCTTC; CDR3aa: CASSPWDADNYGYTF
abundance: -; v_gene: TRBV7-8; d_gene: TRBD2; j_gene: TRBJ2-2; CDR3nt: TGTGCCAGCAGCCCATGGGGGGGTACCGGGGAGCTGTTTTTT; CDR3aa: CASSPWGGTGELFF
abundance: -; v_gene: TRBV6-5; d_gene: -; j_gene: TRBJ1-1; CDR3nt: TGTGCCAGCAGTTACGGTTGGTTCGGGACGGTGAACACTGAAGCTTTCTTT; CDR3aa: CASSYGWFGTVNTEAFF
abundance: many; v_gene: TRBV12-3/TRBV12-4; d_gene: -; j_gene: TRBJ2-7; CDR3nt: TGTGCCAGCAGTATGTCGGGGGTTCGGGGCGAGCAGTACTTC; CDR3aa: CASSMSGVRGEQYF
abundance: many; v_gene: TRBV19; d_gene: TRBD1; j_gene: TRBJ1-1; CDR3nt: TGTGCCAGTGCCCACAGGGGGCAGGTAACTGAAGCTTTCTTT; CDR3aa: CASAHRGQVTEAFF
abundance: many; v_gene: TRBV24-1; d_gene: -; j_gene: TRBJ2-5; CDR3nt: TGTGCCACCAGTGACCCCCGGGGGGCAGGCGAGACCCAGTACTTC; CDR3aa: CATSDPRGAGETQYF
abundance: -; v_gene: TRBV15; d_gene: TRBD1; j_gene: TRBJ2-7; CDR3nt: TGTGCCACCAGCAGACAGGGGGCCACAAGCTCCTACGAGCAGTACTTC; CDR3aa: CATSRQGATSSYEQYF
abundance: many; v_gene: TRBV6-5; d_gene: -; j_gene: TRBJ2-5; CDR3nt: TGTGCCAGCAGTTACTCGCCCAGGAGCCAAGAGACCCAGTACTTC; CDR3aa: CASSYSPRSQETQYF
abundance: many; v_gene: TRBV29-1; d_gene: -; j_gene: TRBJ1-2; CDR3nt: TGTAGCGTTGAAGATCAGGGAAGTCGCTACACCTTC; CDR3aa: CSVEDQGSRYTF
abundance: many; v_gene: TRBV6-4; d_gene: TRBD1; j_gene: TRBJ2-3; CDR3nt: TGTGCCAGCAGTGCCCTTACAGGGGTGGGCACAGATACGCAGTATTTT; CDR3aa: CASSALTGVGTDTQYF